This T cell receptor beta chain was captured in a study of T-cell memory formation after mild COVID-19. Findings and limits, study-wide: CD4+ bias marked clones expanding day 15 to 37, unlike balanced contracting clones.

The CDR3 runs to 13 residues. Germline loops: CDR1 SGHRS, CDR2 YFSETQ. TCRdb fed the 5' RACE reads into MiXCR, producing one record per CDR3 protein. Of 90,000 to 120,000 distinct CDR3 sequences detected, 11% appear once; the ten largest clones hold roughly 40%. About this clonotype: What it recognizes is unknown. One end of the junction is discordant with germline, which a read error may explain.

The sequence came from a man aged 18 to 30 who had mild COVID-19 (a few samples of this study predate the infection). Cell type and time point are not known. This chain uses TRBV5-1 with TRBJ1-1; weak D call: TRBD1 (5 bases). Sample: PBMCs or a T cell subset sorted from them (not recorded which). The CDR3 nucleotides are TGCGACAGCAGCTTCTCGGCAGGGAATGAAGCTTTCTTT. It translates to CDSSFSAGNEAFF.